This T cell receptor beta chain emerged from a study of PD-1 blockade in classical Hodgkin lymphoma. Study-level results: By C4D1, diversity of CD4+ TCRs had risen significantly, whereas that of CD8+ TCRs had not. At baseline, newly diagnosed patients reportedly showed less TCR diversity than healthy donors.

TCRdb's table, derived via immunoSEQ multiplex PCR, lists solely in-frame clones and lacks some. The sample consists of around 41,000 clones, approximately 80% of them appearing once. The CDR3 runs to 14 residues. As for this clone: What it binds is unknown.

The patients all showed relapse after autologous stem cell transplantation, while their brentuximab vedotin exposure varied. Progressive disease, partial response or complete response was each patient's best response. This sequence was found in a human donor with classical Hodgkin lymphoma. Sequencing was performed on peripheral blood mononuclear cells (PBMCs), taken at baseline. This sequence joins TRBV21-1 and TRBJ1-4. TRBV21-1 is annotated as a pseudogene. The CDR3 nucleotides read TGTGCCAGCAGCAAAAGTAAGGGTTCCGGAAAACTGTTTTTT. This encodes CASSKSKGSGKLFF.